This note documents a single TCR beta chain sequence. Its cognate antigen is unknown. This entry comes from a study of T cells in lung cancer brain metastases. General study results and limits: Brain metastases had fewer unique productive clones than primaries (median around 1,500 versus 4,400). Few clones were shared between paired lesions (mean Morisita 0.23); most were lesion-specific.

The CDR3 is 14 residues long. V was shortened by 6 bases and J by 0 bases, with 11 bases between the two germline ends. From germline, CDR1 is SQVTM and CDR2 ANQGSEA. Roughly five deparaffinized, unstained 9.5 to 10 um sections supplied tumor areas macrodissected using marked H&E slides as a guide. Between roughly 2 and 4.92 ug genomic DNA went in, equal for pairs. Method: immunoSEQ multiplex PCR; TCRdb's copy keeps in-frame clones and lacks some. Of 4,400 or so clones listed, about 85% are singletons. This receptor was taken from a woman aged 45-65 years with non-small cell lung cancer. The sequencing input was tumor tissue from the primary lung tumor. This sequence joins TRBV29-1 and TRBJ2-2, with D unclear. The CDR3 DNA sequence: TGCAGCGTCCCAAGCACCTCGAACACCGGGGAGCTGTTTTTT. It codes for CSVPSTSNTGELFF.